One and the same sample provided the 3 T cell receptor beta chains below, sequenced in a study of T cells in women clearing cervical HPV infection. Clones were read by immunoSEQ multiplex PCR, and TCRdb kept only the in-frame ones, dropping some. The specimen's table records tens of thousands of clones. Specimen: blood buffy coat. These receptors all stem from a woman between 18 and 70 years old with a cervical HPV16 infection that either progressed to CIN3+ or cleared (not recorded which).

Worth noting for this clone: The missing CDR3 end, 3 residues past where the read stops, is filled in from the germline J gene. The chain couples TRBV5-1 to TRBJ2-5; 13 bases agree with TRBD2. The junction had 8 bases not matched to a gene; V was cut back by 2 bases and J by 4 bases. Germline CDR1 reads SGHRS; CDR2 reads YFSETQ. The CDR3 has 17 amino acids. The CDR3 protein is CASSFELAGGMRETQYF. The CDR3 DNA, read in part, is TGCGCCAGCAGCTTTGAACTAGCGGGGGGGATGAGAGAGACC.

Points on this clone: The read is 3 residues too short to cover the CDR3 end, so that end is filled in from the germline J gene. The rearrangement links TRBV20-1 to TRBJ1-6; perhaps TRBD1 as D (6 bases). The ends were cut back, 1 base at V and 8 bases at J, with 12 bases in the middle. CDR1 DFQATT and CDR2 SNEGSKA come from the germline V gene (reference sequence). This CDR3 region has 14 residues. The CDR3 spells CSARGTVGDSPLHF. The part of the CDR3 DNA that was read is TGCAGTGCTAGAGGGACAGTGGGGGATTCACCC.

As for this clone: The read ends 3 residues shy of where the CDR3 ends; the end is completed using the germline J gene. This chain joins TRBV2 and TRBJ2-1; D is unclear. The CDR3 length is 12 residues. Germline CDR1 SNHLY, CDR2 FYNNEI. The V end lost 6 bases, the J end lost 9 bases, and 12 bases lay between the germline ends. This chain's CDR3 is CASSPRAIEQFF. Incomplete CDR3 DNA: TGTGCCAGCAGCCCCCGAGCTATTGAG.